Each of the 20 T cell receptor beta chains below was sequenced from the same sample in a study of blood T cell repertoires in COVID-19. The table came from immunoSEQ multiplex PCR; TCRdb's copy has only in-frame clones and leaves some out. The repertoire consists of 200,000 to 250,000 clones, with around four fifths occurring once and the leading ten covering about 4.8%. The sequenced material came from peripheral blood. Receptor source: a woman in her sixties or seventies with acute or convalescent COVID-19.

This clone has just one count. This chain joins TRBV5-1 and TRBJ1-2; tentatively, D is TRBD1 (5 bases). V was trimmed by 4 bases and J by 4 bases, leaving 14 bases between them. This CDR3 has 14 amino acids. CDR1 and CDR2 (germline): SGHRS, YFSETQ. CDR3 sequence reads: CASSPGPEGYGYTF. The CDR3 coding sequence is TGCGCCAGCAGCCCAGGGCCGGAGGGCTATGGCTACACCTTC.

The rearrangement joins TRBV7-9 to TRBJ2-7; D is ambiguous. V was cut by 3 bases and J by 4 bases, with 7 bases left in between. Per germline, CDR1 SEHNR and CDR2 FQNEAQ (reference sequence). CDR3 size: 12 residues. In nucleotides, the CDR3 is TGTGCCAGCAGCTTCGTGGAGTACGAGCAGTACTTC. Protein sequence: CASSFVEYEQYF.

The CDR3 nucleotides are TGTGCCTGGAATTTGGACAGGGGCCACTATGGCTACACCTTC. It encodes CAWNLDRGHYGYTF. The chain links TRBV30 to TRBJ1-2; TRBD1 aligns across 9 bases. Germline-derived CDR1 and CDR2 are GTSNPN and SVGIG (reference sequence). The CDR3 loop spans 14 amino acids. The junction had 6 bases not matched to a gene; V was cut back by 4 bases and J by 3 bases.

The CDR3 sequence: CASSGGGTNEKLFF. The CDR3 nucleotides are TGTGCCAGCAGCGGGGGGGGAACTAATGAAAAACTGTTTTTT. This chain joins TRBV7-2 and TRBJ1-4; a possible D gene is TRBD1 (5 bases). This CDR3 comprises 14 residues. Germline CDR1 SGHTA, CDR2 FQGNSA. V dropped 5 bases and J dropped 1 base, with 8 bases sitting between them.

V and J are TRBV10-3 and TRBJ1-5, with D uncertain. This CDR3 is 14 amino acids long. CDR1 and CDR2 from the germline V gene are ENHRY and SYGVKD. V was pared by 3 bases and J by 3 bases, with 9 bases between. Here the CDR3 reads CAISENILNQPQHF. The CDR3 bases are TGTGCCATCAGTGAAAACATCCTCAATCAGCCCCAGCATTTT.

The V call is TRBV9, the J call TRBJ2-2; D uncertain. The CDR3 is made up of 14 amino acids. Per germline, CDR1 SGDLS and CDR2 YYNGEE. V lost 0 bases to trimming and J lost 2 bases, with 5 bases between them. This CDR3 reads CASSVAPNTGELFF. The DNA of the CDR3 is TGTGCCAGCAGCGTAGCCCCAAACACCGGGGAGCTGTTTTTT.

V and J are TRBV3-1 (or the pseudogene TRBV3-2) and TRBJ1-6, with D unclear. Germline assignment: CDR1 LGHDT and CDR2 YNNKEL (reference sequence). The CDR3 spans 14 residues. V gave up 1 base and J gave up 7 bases, with 8 bases separating them. In DNA, the CDR3 is TGTGCCAGCAGCCAAGGAGAGCGGAATTCACCCCTCCACTTT. Its translation: CASSQGERNSPLHF.

V usage is TRBV27 and J usage is TRBJ1-2, with 7 bases fitting TRBD1. This CDR3 spans 14 amino acids. Germline lookup yields CDR1 MNHEY and CDR2 SMNVEV (reference sequence). Unmatched junction bases numbered 13, after V lost 8 bases and J lost 7 bases. Written as DNA, the CDR3 is TGTGCCAGCGGCCTCGACAGGGACGAGGGTGGCTACACCTTC. It specifies CASGLDRDEGGYTF.

The chain links TRBV5-4 to TRBJ1-2, with 8 bases fitting TRBD1. Losses at the gene ends were 3 bases for V and 4 bases for J; bases not matched to a gene: 14. The CDR3 sequence is 17 residues long. Germline CDR1 reads SGHNT; CDR2 reads YYREEE (reference sequence). The CDR3 spells CASSSDRDRWTSYGYTF. The CDR3 coding sequence is TGTGCCAGCAGCTCGGACAGGGACCGTTGGACGAGCTATGGCTACACCTTC. The whole variable domain, remainder taken from reference TRBV5-4 and TRBJ1-2, is ETGVTQSPTHLIKTRGQQVTLRCSSQSGHNTVSWYQQALGQGPQFIFQYYREEENGRGNFPPRFSGLQFPNYSSELNVNALELDDSALYLCASSSDRDRWTSYGYTFGSGTRLTVV.

The chain couples TRBV12-3 or TRBV12-4 to TRBJ1-1, with D hard to call. V was cut by 2 bases and J by 5 bases, with 9 bases left in between. The CDR3 sequence is 13 residues long. The CDR3 reads CASSLRRVTEAFF. The CDR3 DNA reads as TGTGCCAGCAGTTTACGGAGGGTAACTGAAGCTTTCTTT.

A note on this clone: This same CDR3 is encoded by further DNA sequences in the sample. The gene calls are TRBV18 and TRBJ1-1; no reliable D call. Germline V gene lookup returns CDR1 KGHSH and CDR2 LQKENI. CDR3 length equals 13 residues. The V end was cut by 0 bases, the J end by 4 bases, with 6 bases between. CDR3 in DNA: TGTGCCAGCTCACCACCTGGTAGCACTGAAGCTTTCTTT. Protein product: CASSPPGSTEAFF. Together with reference TRBV18 and TRBJ1-1, the CDR3 gives the full variable domain: NAGVMQNPRHLVRRRGQEARLRCSPMKGHSHVYWYRQLPEEGLKFMVYLQKENIIDESGMPKERFSAEFPKEGPSILRIQQVVRGDSAAYFCASSPPGSTEAFFGQGTRLTVV.

This rearrangement joins TRBV5-4 to TRBJ2-2; 7 nucleotides line up with TRBD1. CDR1 is SGHNT and CDR2 is YYREEE in the germline V gene (reference sequence). The V and J ends lost 5 bases and 0 bases, in that order; junction bases with no gene match: 10. The CDR3 runs to 17 residues. CDR3 sequence reads: CASSQTLGTANTGELFF. CDR3 nucleotide sequence: TGTGCCAGCAGTCAGACACTAGGGACAGCGAACACCGGGGAGCTGTTTTTT.

This clone was counted a few times. J is TRBJ1-1 and V is TRBV5-4; tentative D call: TRBD1 (6 bases). The CDR3 contains 14 residues. The V end lost 4 bases, the J end lost 1 base, and 11 bases lay between the germline ends. CDR1 and CDR2 from the germline V gene are SGHNT and YYREEE (reference sequence). The CDR3 nucleotides are TGTGCCAGCAGCGGATCGACAGGGAACACTGAAGCTTTCTTT. It encodes CASSGSTGNTEAFF.

The chain employs TRBV7-2 and TRBJ2-6; D may be TRBD1 (5 bases). Germline V gene sequence: CDR1 SGHTA, CDR2 FQGNSA. Trimming pared 0 bases from V and 8 bases from J, leaving 14 bases between. The CDR3 is 16 residues long. The CDR3 is CASSLARQLPTNVLTF. The CDR3 DNA reads as TGTGCCAGCAGCTTAGCGCGACAGCTCCCCACCAACGTCCTGACTTTC. Using reference TRBV7-2 and TRBJ2-6 for the parts outside the CDR3, the full variable domain is GAGVSQSPSNKVTEKGKDVELRCDPISGHTALYWYRQSLGQGLEFLIYFQGNSAPDKSGLPSDRFSAERTGGSVSTLTIQRTQQEDSAVYLCASSLARQLPTNVLTFGAGSRLTVL.

This clone turned up a few times. The chain employs TRBV4-3 and TRBJ1-5; D possibly corresponds to TRBD1 (5 bases). Germline loops: CDR1 LGHNA, CDR2 YSLEER. CDR3 size: 18 residues. V lost 0 bases and J 5 bases, leaving 20 bases between the germline ends. The CDR3 region has the DNA TGCGCCAGCAGCCAAGATTGGACCGCCTGGACGGGGGATCAGCCCCAGCATTTT. It specifies CASSQDWTAWTGDQPQHF.

This chain links TRBV3-1 (or the pseudogene TRBV3-2) with TRBJ1-5, with unresolved D. V lost 4 bases, J lost 0 bases, and 13 bases lay in between. CDR3 length: 16 amino acids. CDR1 and CDR2 from the germline V gene are LGHDT and YNNKEL (reference sequence). In nucleotides, the CDR3 is TGTGCCAGCAGCCCCCCCCGGGGAGATAGCAATCAGCCCCAGCATTTT. This sequence encodes CASSPPRGDSNQPQHF.

The rearrangement joins TRBV30 to TRBJ1-1; no clear D. V lost 0 bases, J lost 11 bases, and 13 bases lay in between. The CDR3 runs 12 residues. CDR1 GTSNPN and CDR2 SVGIG come from the germline V gene (reference sequence). The CDR3 DNA follows: TGTGCCTGGAGTGTAGGAGGGCTAGGGGCTTTCTTT. Translating gives CAWSVGGLGAFF.

The chain links TRBV28 to TRBJ1-2, with no clear D. Germline assignment: CDR1 MDHEN and CDR2 SYDVKM. This CDR3 is 13 amino acids long. V shed 6 bases and J shed 4 bases, with 12 bases lying between them. CDR3 sequence: CASSPGVIYGYTF. In DNA, the CDR3 is TGTGCCAGCAGCCCGGGAGTTATCTATGGCTACACCTTC.

The chain has TRBV6-5 and TRBJ1-5, with TRBD1 identical over 7 bases. The V gene end was trimmed by 4 bases and the J gene end by 3 bases; junction bases not matched to a gene: 3. Per the germline V gene, CDR1 is MNHEY and CDR2 is SVGAGI. CDR3 length equals 14 residues. CDR3: CASSSTGINQPQHF. For the CDR3, the DNA is TGTGCCAGCAGTTCGACAGGGATCAATCAGCCCCAGCATTTT.

The chain is built from TRBV5-1 and TRBJ1-5, with D perhaps TRBD1 (5 bases). With 0 bases removed from V and 3 bases from J, the gap between germline ends came to 7 bases. There are 14 residues in the CDR3. CDR1 is SGHRS, CDR2 YFSETQ, per germline. The CDR3 loop reads CASSLEGVNQPQHF. The DNA for the CDR3 is TGCGCCAGCAGCTTGGAAGGGGTCAATCAGCCCCAGCATTTT.